This is a list of T cell receptor beta chains from one sample in a study of blood T cell repertoires in COVID-19. Sequenced by immunoSEQ multiplex PCR; TCRdb stores in-frame clones only, minus some. The repertoire holds around 150,000 clones, approximately 90% seen once, with 2% to 3% in the top ten. Sequencing input: peripheral blood. These receptors all stem from a man aged 18 to 30 with acute or convalescent COVID-19. CDR3s include the opening cysteine and the closing phenylalanine or tryptophan. The order of the fields is J gene, clone size, V gene, D gene, CDR3 DNA, CDR3 protein. The D gene is left open where the match is weak. Not all rows give a size; the values are once, few, many and, for expanded clones, a class.

TRBJ2-1,few,TRBV3-1/TRBV3-2,NA,TGTGCCAGCAGCCCAATGCTCGGGACATATGACAATGAGCAGTTCTTC,CASSPMLGTYDNEQFF
TRBJ2-2,NA,TRBV29-1,TRBD1,TGCAGCGTCCCCAGGACAGGATCCACCGGGGAGCTGTTTTTT,CSVPRTGSTGELFF
TRBJ1-1,few,TRBV7-9,NA,TGTGCCAGCAGCCGAAGCACCTCGAACACTGAAGCTTTCTTT,CASSRSTSNTEAFF
TRBJ1-3,NA,TRBV6-5,NA,TGTGCCGGTAGACAGTTATCTGGAAACACCATATATTTT,CAGRQLSGNTIYF
TRBJ2-7,NA,TRBV25-1,TRBD2,TGTGCCAGCGGGGGGGGTGCCGGGACGGAGGCCTACGAGCAGTACTTC,CASGGGAGTEAYEQYF
TRBJ2-7,NA,TRBV19,NA,TGTGCCAGTAGTATTGAACTCCCAGGCGAGCAGTACTTC,CASSIELPGEQYF
TRBJ2-1,NA,TRBV6-1,TRBD1,TGTGCCAGCAGTGGAACCGGGACAGGGTGGGGGATCAATGAGCAGTTCTTC,CASSGTGTGWGINEQFF
TRBJ1-2,NA,TRBV4-1,TRBD1,TGCGCCAGCAGCCCCCCGCGGGACAGTGTTTTTTATGGCTACACCTTC,CASSPPRDSVFYGYTF
TRBJ2-5,once,TRBV5-4,TRBD1,TGTGCCAGCAGCCCTCCCGACAGGGCCTGGGAGACCCAGTACTTC,CASSPPDRAWETQYF
TRBJ1-4,NA,TRBV5-6,NA,TGTGCCAGCAGCTTGGGTGGCGGCCGAACTAATGAAAAACTGTTTTTT,CASSLGGGRTNEKLFF
TRBJ2-5,NA,TRBV3-1/TRBV3-2,NA,TGTGCCAGCAGCCCCCCGATACTCCAAGAGACCCAGTACTTC,CASSPPILQETQYF
TRBJ2-1,once,TRBV27,NA,TGTGCCAGCAGCCTCAGGGAGGCCCTCCCCCATGAGCAGTTCTTC,CASSLREALPHEQFF
TRBJ2-2,NA,TRBV21-1,NA,TGTGCCAGCAGCCCCGACAGGCCGAACACCGGGGAGCTGTTTTTT,CASSPDRPNTGELFF
TRBJ2-5,once,TRBV11-2,NA,TGTGCCAGCAGCCGCGGGCCGGGGGAGACCCAGTACTTC,CASSRGPGETQYF
TRBJ2-3,NA,TRBV18,TRBD2,TGTGCCAGCTCACCACTCCGGGTTAGCGGGGGGACAGATACGCAGTATTTT,CASSPLRVSGGTDTQYF
TRBJ2-3,NA,TRBV5-1,TRBD2,TGCGCCAGCACTGAAATAGCGGGAGGGACAGATACGCAGTATTTT,CASTEIAGGTDTQYF
TRBJ2-4,once,TRBV29-1,NA,TGCAGCGTCGCCCGAACCGGGACACTAAAAAACATTCAGTACTTC,CSVARTGTLKNIQYF
TRBJ1-4,NA,TRBV19,NA,TGTGCCAGTAGTATAGGCAGGGGCGGTGAAAAACTGTTTTTT,CASSIGRGGEKLFF
TRBJ2-7,NA,TRBV21-1,NA,TGTGCCAGCTTCTTTTTGGGCGCTTCCTACGAGCAGTACTTC,CASFFLGASYEQYF
TRBJ2-3,NA,TRBV6-5,TRBD1,TGTGCCACCCGGACAGGGGGCTTGGATACGCAGTATTTT,CATRTGGLDTQYF
TRBJ2-2,NA,TRBV6-4,TRBD1,TGTGCCAGCAGTCCCTTCGGACAGGGTGGGGACGGGGAGCTGTTTTTT,CASSPFGQGGDGELFF
TRBJ1-5,once,TRBV28,NA,TGTGCCAACAGCCCAAGCAATCAGCCCCAGCATTTT,CANSPSNQPQHF
TRBJ1-4,NA,TRBV6-6,NA,TGTGCCAGCAGCCTAGGCCTAGGCCTTAATGAAAAACTGTTTTTT,CASSLGLGLNEKLFF
TRBJ1-5,NA,TRBV6-1,NA,TGTGCCAGCAGTGACGGGGGTGGAATCAGTCAGCCCCAGCATTTT,CASSDGGGISQPQHF
TRBJ1-1,once,TRBV10-3,NA,TGTGCCATCAGTGAGTCCGGGGGGGGCCGTGGCACTGAAGCTTTCTTT,CAISESGGGRGTEAFF
TRBJ1-2,once,TRBV18,NA,TGTGCCAGCTCACCAGCCCGCGGGGCCGACTATGGCTACACCTTC,CASSPARGADYGYTF
TRBJ1-5,NA,TRBV2,NA,TGTGCCTCCGACCCGACAGGCTTAAACTATCAGCCCCAGCATTTT,CASDPTGLNYQPQHF